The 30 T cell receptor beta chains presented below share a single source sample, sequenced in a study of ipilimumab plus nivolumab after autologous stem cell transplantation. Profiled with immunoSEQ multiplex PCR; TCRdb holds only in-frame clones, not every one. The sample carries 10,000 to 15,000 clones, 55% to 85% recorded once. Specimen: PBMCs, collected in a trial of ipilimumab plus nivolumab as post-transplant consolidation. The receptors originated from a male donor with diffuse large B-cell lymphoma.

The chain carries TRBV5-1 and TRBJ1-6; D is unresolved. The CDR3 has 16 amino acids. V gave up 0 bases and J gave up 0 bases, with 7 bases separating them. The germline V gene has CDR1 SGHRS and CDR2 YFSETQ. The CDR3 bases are TGCGCCAGCAGCTTGGAAGGTAGCTCCTATAATTCACCCCTCCACTTT. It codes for CASSLEGSSYNSPLHF.

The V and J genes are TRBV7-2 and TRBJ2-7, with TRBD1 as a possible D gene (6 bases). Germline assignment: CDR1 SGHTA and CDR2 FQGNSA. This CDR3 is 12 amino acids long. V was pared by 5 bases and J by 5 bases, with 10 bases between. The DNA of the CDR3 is TGTGCCAGCAGCCAACAGGGCCACGAGCAGTACTTC. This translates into CASSQQGHEQYF.

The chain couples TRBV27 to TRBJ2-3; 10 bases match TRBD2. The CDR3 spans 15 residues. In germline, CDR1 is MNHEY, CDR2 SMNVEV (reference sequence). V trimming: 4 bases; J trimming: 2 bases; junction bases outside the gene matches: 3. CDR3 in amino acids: CASSYGTSATDTQYF. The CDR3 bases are TGTGCCAGCAGTTACGGGACTAGCGCCACAGATACGCAGTATTTT.

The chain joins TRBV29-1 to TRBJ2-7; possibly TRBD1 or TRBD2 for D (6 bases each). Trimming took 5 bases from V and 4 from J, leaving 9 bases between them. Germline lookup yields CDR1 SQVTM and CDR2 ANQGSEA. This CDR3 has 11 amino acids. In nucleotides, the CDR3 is TGCAGCGTTAGAGGGGGGTACGAGCAGTACTTC. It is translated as CSVRGGYEQYF.

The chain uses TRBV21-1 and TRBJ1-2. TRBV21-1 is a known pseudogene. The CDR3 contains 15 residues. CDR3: CASSPTLRKNYGYTF. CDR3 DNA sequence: TGTGCCAGCAGCCCGACACTACGTAAAAACTATGGCTACACCTTC.

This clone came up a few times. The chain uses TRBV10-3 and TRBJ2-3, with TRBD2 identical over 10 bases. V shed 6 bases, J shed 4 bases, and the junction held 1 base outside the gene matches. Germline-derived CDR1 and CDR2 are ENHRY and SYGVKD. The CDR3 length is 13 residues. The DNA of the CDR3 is TGTGCCATCAGCGGACTAGCGGCAGATACGCAGTATTTT. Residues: CAISGLAADTQYF.

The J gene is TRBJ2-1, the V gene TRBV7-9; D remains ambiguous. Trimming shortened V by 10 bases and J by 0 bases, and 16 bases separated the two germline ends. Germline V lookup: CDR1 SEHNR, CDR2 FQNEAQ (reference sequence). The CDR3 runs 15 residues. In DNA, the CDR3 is TGTGCCATCCCCCCGAACTGGAGCTCCTACAATGAGCAGTTCTTC. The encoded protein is CAIPPNWSSYNEQFF.

This CDR3 is CASSQGQLNTEAFF. As DNA, the CDR3 is TGTGCCAGCAGCCAAGGACAGCTGAACACTGAAGCTTTCTTT. The V and J genes are TRBV14 and TRBJ1-1, with a tentative D call TRBD1 (5 bases). The CDR3 sequence is 14 residues long. The V end lost 1 base, the J end lost 0 bases, and 6 bases lay between the germline ends. Per germline, CDR1 SGHDN and CDR2 FVKESK.

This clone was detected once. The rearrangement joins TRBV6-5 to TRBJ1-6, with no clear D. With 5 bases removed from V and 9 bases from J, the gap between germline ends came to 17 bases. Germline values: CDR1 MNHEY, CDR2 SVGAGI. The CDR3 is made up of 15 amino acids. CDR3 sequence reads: CASSGRPDGGSPLHF. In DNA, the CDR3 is TGTGCCAGCAGTGGACGGCCCGACGGTGGTTCACCCCTCCACTTT.

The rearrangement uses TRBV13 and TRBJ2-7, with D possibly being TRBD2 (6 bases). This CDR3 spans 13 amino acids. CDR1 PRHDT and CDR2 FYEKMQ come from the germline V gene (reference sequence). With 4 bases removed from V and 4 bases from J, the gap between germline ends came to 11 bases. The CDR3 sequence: CASSYRERYEQYF. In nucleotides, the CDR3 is TGTGCCAGCAGCTACCGGGAGAGATACGAGCAGTACTTC.

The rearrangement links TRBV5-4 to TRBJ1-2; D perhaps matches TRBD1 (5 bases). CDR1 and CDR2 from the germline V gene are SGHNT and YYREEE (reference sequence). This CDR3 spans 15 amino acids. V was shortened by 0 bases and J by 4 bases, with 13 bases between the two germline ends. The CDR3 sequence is CASSLERVGGYGYTF. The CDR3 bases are TGTGCCAGCAGCTTGGAGAGGGTTGGGGGCTATGGCTACACCTTC.

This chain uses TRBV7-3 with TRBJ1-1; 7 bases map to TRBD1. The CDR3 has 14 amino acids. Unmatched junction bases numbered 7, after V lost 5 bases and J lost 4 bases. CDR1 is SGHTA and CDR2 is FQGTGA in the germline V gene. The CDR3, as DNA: TGTGCCAGCAGCCTGAACCCAGGGGGCACTGAAGCTTTCTTT. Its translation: CASSLNPGGTEAFF.

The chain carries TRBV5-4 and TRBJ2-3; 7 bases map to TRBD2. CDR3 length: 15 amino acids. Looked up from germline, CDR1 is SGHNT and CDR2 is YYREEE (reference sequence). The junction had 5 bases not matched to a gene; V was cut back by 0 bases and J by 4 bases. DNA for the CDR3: TGTGCCAGCAGCTTGGCCGGGCTAGCGGCAGATACGCAGTATTTT. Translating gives CASSLAGLAADTQYF.

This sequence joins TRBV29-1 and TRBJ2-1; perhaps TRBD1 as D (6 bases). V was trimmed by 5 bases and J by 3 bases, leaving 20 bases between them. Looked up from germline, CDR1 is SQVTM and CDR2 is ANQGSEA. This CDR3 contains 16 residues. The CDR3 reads CSVLGQETGIYNEQFF. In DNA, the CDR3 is TGCAGCGTTCTGGGGCAGGAAACAGGGATCTACAATGAGCAGTTCTTC.

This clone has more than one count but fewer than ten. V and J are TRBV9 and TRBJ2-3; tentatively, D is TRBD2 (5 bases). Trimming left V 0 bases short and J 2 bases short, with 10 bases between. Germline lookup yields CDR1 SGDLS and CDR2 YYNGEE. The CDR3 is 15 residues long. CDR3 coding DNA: TGTGCCAGCAGCGTAGGTCGGGGAACCACAGATACGCAGTATTTT. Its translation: CASSVGRGTTDTQYF. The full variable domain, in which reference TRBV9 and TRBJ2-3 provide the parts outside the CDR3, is DSGVTQTPKHLITATGQRVTLRCSPRSGDLSVYWYQQSLDQGLQFLIQYYNGEERAKGNILERFSAQQFPDLHSELNLSSLELGDSALYFCASSVGRGTTDTQYFGPGTRLTVL.

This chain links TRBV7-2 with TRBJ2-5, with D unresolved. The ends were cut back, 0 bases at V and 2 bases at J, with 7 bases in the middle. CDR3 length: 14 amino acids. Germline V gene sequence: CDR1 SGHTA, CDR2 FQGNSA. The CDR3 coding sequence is TGTGCCAGCAGCTTAGCGCTGGGTCAAGAGACCCAGTACTTC. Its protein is CASSLALGQETQYF.

The CDR3 coding sequence is TGTGCCAGCAGCTTGCTACCTGAGACAGATACGCAGTATTTT. Protein sequence: CASSLLPETDTQYF. The rearrangement uses TRBV5-4 and TRBJ2-3; D gene ambiguous. The V end lost 1 base, the J end lost 3 bases, and 9 bases lay between the germline ends. Germline V gene sequence: CDR1 SGHNT, CDR2 YYREEE (reference sequence). This CDR3 is built from 14 residues.

The CDR3 region is CATSREVSEQYF. CDR3 in DNA: TGTGCCACCAGCAGAGAAGTAAGCGAGCAGTACTTC. The chain combines TRBV15 with TRBJ2-5; no clear D gene. The J call may not be correct, given that the DNA end is closer to TRBJ2-7. This CDR3 contains 12 residues. Germline V lookup: CDR1 LNHNV, CDR2 YYDKDF (reference sequence).

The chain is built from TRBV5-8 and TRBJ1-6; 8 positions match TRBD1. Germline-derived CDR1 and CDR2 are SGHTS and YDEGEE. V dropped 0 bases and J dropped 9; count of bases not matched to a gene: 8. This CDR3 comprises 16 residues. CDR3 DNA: TGTGCCAGCAGCTTGGGACAGGGGAATATCGGTTCACCCCTCCACTTT. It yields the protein CASSLGQGNIGSPLHF.

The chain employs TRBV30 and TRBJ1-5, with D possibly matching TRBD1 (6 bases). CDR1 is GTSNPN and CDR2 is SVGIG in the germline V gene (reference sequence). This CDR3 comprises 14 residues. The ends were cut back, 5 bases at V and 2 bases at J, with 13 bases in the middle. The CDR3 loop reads CAWAREGGNQPQHF. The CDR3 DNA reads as TGTGCCTGGGCTAGGGAGGGGGGCAATCAGCCCCAGCATTTT.

CDR3 loop: CSVGGLRETNYGYTF. DNA for the CDR3: TGCAGCGTTGGGGGGTTGCGGGAAACTAACTATGGCTACACCTTC. The V call is TRBV29-1, the J call TRBJ1-2; a weak D match, TRBD1 (5 bases). V was shortened by 4 bases and J by 0 bases, with 15 bases between the two germline ends. CDR3 length: 15 residues. Germline V gene data show CDR1 as SQVTM and CDR2 as ANQGSEA.

This CDR3 reads CASSVVADTYEQYF. The CDR3 bases are TGTGCCAGCAGCGTAGTAGCGGATACCTACGAGCAGTACTTC. This chain connects TRBV9 to TRBJ2-7; tentatively, D is TRBD2 (6 bases). The length of the CDR3 is 14 residues. Germline CDR1 SGDLS, CDR2 YYNGEE. V shed 0 bases and J shed 2 bases, with 9 bases lying between them.

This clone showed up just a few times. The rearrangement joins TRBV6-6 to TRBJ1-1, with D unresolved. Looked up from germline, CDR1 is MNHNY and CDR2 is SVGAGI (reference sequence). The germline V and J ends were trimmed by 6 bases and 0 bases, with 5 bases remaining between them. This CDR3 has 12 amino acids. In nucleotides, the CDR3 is TGTGCCAGCAGAGCCTTGAACACTGAAGCTTTCTTT. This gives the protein CASRALNTEAFF.

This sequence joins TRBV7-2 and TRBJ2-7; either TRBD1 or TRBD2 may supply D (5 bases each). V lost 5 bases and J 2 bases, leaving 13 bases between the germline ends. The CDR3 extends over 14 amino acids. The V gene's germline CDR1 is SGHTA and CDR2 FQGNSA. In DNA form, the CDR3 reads TGTGCCAGCAGCGGGTCGGGACGGACCTACGAGCAGTACTTC. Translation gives CASSGSGRTYEQYF.

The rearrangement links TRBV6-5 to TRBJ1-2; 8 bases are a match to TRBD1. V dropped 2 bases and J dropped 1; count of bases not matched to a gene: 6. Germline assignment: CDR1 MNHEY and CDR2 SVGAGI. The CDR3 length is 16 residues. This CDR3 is CASSYATGVGNYGYTF. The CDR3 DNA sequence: TGTGCCAGCAGTTACGCGACAGGGGTTGGTAACTATGGCTACACCTTC.

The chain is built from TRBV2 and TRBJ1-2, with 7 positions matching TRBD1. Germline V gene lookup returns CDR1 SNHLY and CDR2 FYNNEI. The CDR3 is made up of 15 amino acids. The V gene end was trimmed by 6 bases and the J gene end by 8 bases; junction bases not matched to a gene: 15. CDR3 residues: CASSRGQGVAGGYTF. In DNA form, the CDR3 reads TGTGCCAGCAGCCGGGGCCAGGGGGTGGCAGGCGGCTACACCTTC.

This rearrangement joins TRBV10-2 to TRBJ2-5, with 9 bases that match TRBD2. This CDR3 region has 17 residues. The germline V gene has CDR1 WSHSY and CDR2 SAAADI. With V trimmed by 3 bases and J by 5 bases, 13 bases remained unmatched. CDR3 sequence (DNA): TGCGCCAGCAGTGAAAGCGGGGGGCCTTTATCGCAGGAGACCCAGTACTTC. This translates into CASSESGGPLSQETQYF.

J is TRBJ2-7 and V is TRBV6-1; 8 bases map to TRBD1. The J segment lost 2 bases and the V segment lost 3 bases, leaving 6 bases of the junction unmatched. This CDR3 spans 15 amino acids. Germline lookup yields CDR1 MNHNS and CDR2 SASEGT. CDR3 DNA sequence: TGTGCCAGCAGTGAGGAGACAGGGGTTACCTACGAGCAGTACTTC. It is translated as CASSEETGVTYEQYF.

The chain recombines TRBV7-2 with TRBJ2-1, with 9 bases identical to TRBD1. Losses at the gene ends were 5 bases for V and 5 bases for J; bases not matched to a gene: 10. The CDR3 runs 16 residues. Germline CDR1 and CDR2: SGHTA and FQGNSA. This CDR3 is CASSTGGSGTHNEQFF. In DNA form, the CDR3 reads TGTGCCAGCAGCACAGGGGGCTCAGGGACCCACAATGAGCAGTTCTTC.

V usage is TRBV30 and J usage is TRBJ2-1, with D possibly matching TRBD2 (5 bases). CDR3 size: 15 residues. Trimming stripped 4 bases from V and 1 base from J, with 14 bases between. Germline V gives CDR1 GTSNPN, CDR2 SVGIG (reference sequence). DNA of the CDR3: TGTGCCTGGATCGGGATGGGCCTTTCCTACAATGAGCAGTTCTTC. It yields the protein CAWIGMGLSYNEQFF.